Below are 27 T cell receptor beta chains sequenced from a single sample in a study of T cells in Graves' hyperthyroidism and ophthalmopathy. RNA transcripts were the template for amplifying TCR beta CDR3 regions. The TCR CDR3 was amplified in a first-round RT-PCR using the HTBI primer set. MiXCR, applied by TCRdb to the multiplex PCR reads, yields one record per CDR3 protein. The sample has 660,000 or so distinct CDR3 sequences, just under 45% seen once. The specimen sequenced was peripheral blood or thyroid tissue (not recorded which). Receptor source: an adult man with Graves' disease, either hyperthyroidism or ophthalmopathy (not recorded which).

The chain links TRBV29-1 to TRBJ1-3; D is unclear. The V gene lost 6 bases and the J gene lost 2 bases, with 8 bases spanning the gap. This CDR3 region has 12 residues. From germline, CDR1 is SQVTM and CDR2 ANQGSEA. In DNA, the CDR3 is TGCAGCGTGGAGGAAACTGGAAACACCATATATTTT. Its protein product is CSVEETGNTIYF.

A remark on this clonotype: Mismatch with germline at one junction end may stem from a read error. The chain links TRBV5-4 to TRBJ1-1, with D hard to call. Germline loops: CDR1 SGHNT, CDR2 YYREEE (reference sequence). The length of the CDR3 is 15 residues. The CDR3 region is CASSPNREGGTQAFF. CDR3 nucleotides: TGTGCCAGCAGCCCAAACCGGGAGGGCGGCACTCAAGCTTTCTTT.

This chain uses TRBV20-1 with TRBJ1-1, with 9 positions matching TRBD1. After removal of 0 bases from V and 1 base from J, the junction contained 6 bases not matched to a gene. The germline V gene has CDR1 DFQATT and CDR2 SNEGSKA (reference sequence). The CDR3 is 16 amino acids. CDR3 nucleotides: TGCAGTGCTAGAGATCCTATGGGACAGGGGAACACTGAAGCTTTCTTT. The encoded protein is CSARDPMGQGNTEAFF.

The sample holds many counts of this clonotype. The chain uses TRBV20-1 and TRBJ1-4; D is undetermined. The length of the CDR3 is 13 residues. From germline, CDR1 is DFQATT and CDR2 SNEGSKA (reference sequence). Trimming pared 3 bases from V and 4 bases from J, leaving 9 bases between. The CDR3 protein is CSARGKRNEKLFF. As DNA, the CDR3 is TGCAGTGCTAGGGGCAAACGTAATGAAAAACTGTTTTTT.

In its sample, this clonotype was seen once. J is TRBJ2-7 and V is TRBV10-3; 9 positions match TRBD1. The germline V gene has CDR1 ENHRY and CDR2 SYGVKD. The CDR3 is made up of 14 amino acids. Trimming took 5 bases from V and 4 from J; bases not matched to a gene: 6. The CDR3, as DNA: TGTGCCATCAGTTCCACAGGGGGCTTTTACGAGCAGTACTTC. This codes for CAISSTGGFYEQYF.

This clonotype was detected ten times or more. The gene calls are TRBV24-1 and TRBJ1-2; tentative D call: TRBD1 (6 bases). Trimming removed 4 bases from V and 7 bases from J, with 12 bases in between. This CDR3 comprises 13 residues. Per the germline V gene, CDR1 is KGHDR and CDR2 is SFDVKD. CDR3 DNA: TGTGCCACCAGTGACAGGGGAAAGTCTGGCTACACCTTC. Translating it yields CATSDRGKSGYTF.

This clonotype was picked up a small number of times. This rearrangement joins TRBV7-9 to TRBJ1-1; 9 nucleotides match TRBD1. This CDR3 is 15 amino acids long. Germline lookup yields CDR1 SEHNR and CDR2 FQNEAQ (reference sequence). J lost 7 bases, V lost 6 bases, and 12 bases had no gene match. CDR3 in DNA: TGTGCCAGCAGATCACAGACAGGGGGATGGAATGAAGCTTTCTTT. It translates to CASRSQTGGWNEAFF.

This clonotype was found a few times. The chain employs TRBV13 and TRBJ2-7; 9 bases match TRBD2. V dropped 5 bases and J dropped 5; count of bases not matched to a gene: 7. Per the germline V gene, CDR1 is PRHDT and CDR2 is FYEKMQ (reference sequence). The CDR3 contains 14 residues. As DNA, the CDR3 is TGTGCCAGCAGCCTAACTCTAGCGGGGCACGAGCAGTACTTC. This gives the protein CASSLTLAGHEQYF.

V usage is TRBV6-5 and J usage is TRBJ2-5; 10 bases agree with TRBD1. V gave up 7 bases and J gave up 5 bases; unmatched junction bases: 7. The CDR3 is 14 residues long. From germline, CDR1 is MNHEY and CDR2 SVGAGI. The DNA for the CDR3 is TGTGCCAGCACCCCGGACAGGGGGTCGGAGACCCAGTACTTC. Its protein is CASTPDRGSETQYF.

This rearrangement joins TRBV29-1 to TRBJ1-5, with D unresolved. Germline CDR1 is SQVTM and CDR2 is ANQGSEA. The length of the CDR3 is 12 residues. V gave up 6 bases and J gave up 2 bases, with 8 bases separating them. Written as DNA, the CDR3 is TGCAGCGTCCCCGATCGCAATCAGCCCCAGCATTTT. Amino acids: CSVPDRNQPQHF. The full variable domain, with the rest looked up from reference TRBV29-1 and TRBJ1-5, is SAVISQKPSRDICQRGTSLTIQCQVDSQVTMMFWYRQQPGQSLTLIATANQGSEATYESGFVIDKFPISRPNLTFSTLTVSNMSPEDSSIYLCSVPDRNQPQHFGDGTRLSIL.

This clonotype was picked up many times. V and J are TRBV19 and TRBJ2-7; tentatively, D is TRBD1 or TRBD2 (5 bases each). The V end was cut by 4 bases, the J end by 2 bases, with 12 bases between. The CDR3 length is 14 residues. Looked up from germline, CDR1 is LNHDA and CDR2 is SQIVND (reference sequence). The CDR3 DNA reads TGTGCCAGTAGTAGGCAGGGAGAGGCCTACGAGCAGTACTTC. It yields the protein CASSRQGEAYEQYF.

V gene TRBV6-1 combines with J gene TRBJ2-5, with 9 bases that match TRBD1. Per the germline V gene, CDR1 is MNHNS and CDR2 is SASEGT. Trimming took 6 bases from V and 2 from J; bases not matched to a gene: 16. The CDR3 runs 18 residues. CDR3 nucleotide sequence: TGTGCCAGCAGCCAAGAATGGGCCGGGACAGGGCCTCAAGAGACCCAGTACTTC. As protein: CASSQEWAGTGPQETQYF.

V and J are TRBV20-1 and TRBJ2-5; 11 nucleotides agree with TRBD2. Per the germline V gene, CDR1 is DFQATT and CDR2 is SNEGSKA (reference sequence). V shed 5 bases, J shed 7 bases, and the junction held 12 bases outside the gene matches. The CDR3 runs to 15 residues. CDR3 sequence reads: CSAASASGGRGTQYF. The CDR3 DNA follows: TGCAGTGCTGCCTCGGCTAGCGGGGGGCGTGGGACCCAGTACTTC.

The chain recombines TRBV7-6 with TRBJ2-7; 12 nucleotides agree with TRBD1. Germline V gene lookup returns CDR1 SGHVS and CDR2 FNYEAQ. With 3 bases clipped from V and 0 bases from J, the junction kept 12 bases outside the gene matches. CDR3 size: 19 residues. CDR3 in amino acids: CASSFGTGGRGLSSYEQYF. The CDR3, as DNA: TGTGCCAGCAGCTTCGGGACAGGGGGCCGGGGGTTAAGCTCCTACGAGCAGTACTTC.

The V gene is TRBV2, the J gene TRBJ1-6; D uncertain. This CDR3 contains 14 residues. V was trimmed by 4 bases and J by 6 bases, leaving 10 bases between them. Per the germline V gene, CDR1 is SNHLY and CDR2 is FYNNEI. The CDR3 DNA follows: TGTGCCAGCAGTGGCACCGACTTTAATTCACCCCTCCACTTT. Its translation is CASSGTDFNSPLHF.

This chain joins TRBV29-1 and TRBJ2-7, with a tentative D call TRBD2 (6 bases). V lost 1 base, J lost 2 bases, and 15 bases lay in between. This CDR3 region has 15 residues. Germline CDR1 SQVTM, CDR2 ANQGSEA. This CDR3 reads CSVEGGGGIPYEQYF. As DNA, the CDR3 is TGCAGCGTTGAAGGGGGTGGCGGGATACCCTACGAGCAGTACTTC.

This clonotype came up a few times. The rearrangement uses TRBV7-2 and TRBJ2-5; 11 nucleotides match TRBD2. Trimming cost V 7 bases and J 4 bases; bases outside gene matches: 2. The CDR3 length is 13 residues. Germline V gives CDR1 SGHTA, CDR2 FQGNSA. CDR3 sequence: CASTTSGGETQYF. The CDR3 nucleotides are TGTGCCAGCACAACTAGCGGGGGAGAGACCCAGTACTTC.

The sample holds a few counts of this clonotype. The V and J genes are TRBV12-3 or TRBV12-4 and TRBJ1-4; the match to TRBD1 covers 10 bases. The CDR3 is 15 residues long. V was pared by 6 bases and J by 8 bases, with 9 bases of the junction left unmatched. CDR3 protein: CASRGTGDREEKLFF. CDR3 nucleotide sequence: TGTGCCAGCAGGGGGACAGGGGATCGAGAAGAAAAACTGTTTTTT.

The chain couples TRBV24-1 to TRBJ1-5; 7 positions match TRBD1. The trim removed 3 bases at V and 2 bases at J, leaving 6 bases unmatched. The germline V gene encodes CDR1 KGHDR and CDR2 SFDVKD. This CDR3 has 16 residues. The CDR3 sequence: CATSDATGDGNQPQHF. The CDR3 DNA reads TGTGCCACCAGTGATGCCACAGGGGACGGCAATCAGCCCCAGCATTTT.

This clonotype was counted at least ten times. The V gene is TRBV10-3, the J gene TRBJ1-5; D ambiguous. Germline V CDR1 and CDR2: ENHRY, SYGVKD. The ends were cut back, 1 base at V and 6 bases at J, with 10 bases in the middle. There are 14 residues in the CDR3. The CDR3 spells CAISELAASQPQHF. For the CDR3, the DNA is TGTGCCATCAGTGAGTTGGCGGCCAGTCAGCCCCAGCATTTT.

This clonotype was seen a handful of times. The chain links TRBV19 to TRBJ2-7, with D maybe TRBD2 (5 bases). V was shortened by 6 bases and J by 2 bases, with 14 bases between the two germline ends. This CDR3 has 14 amino acids. In germline, CDR1 is LNHDA, CDR2 SQIVND (reference sequence). The CDR3 loop reads CASSRRRRTYEQYF. CDR3 DNA sequence: TGTGCCAGTAGCCGAAGGAGGAGAACCTACGAGCAGTACTTC.

The table lists this clonotype with many counts. The chain has TRBV2 and TRBJ1-1; D gene uncertain. There are 13 residues in the CDR3. The germline CDR1 and CDR2 sequences are SNHLY and FYNNEI. Trimming removed 6 bases at V and 1 base at J, with 9 bases between. CDR3 sequence reads: CASRRDRNTEAFF. Written as DNA, the CDR3 is TGTGCCAGCAGGAGGGATAGGAACACTGAAGCTTTCTTT.

The rearrangement uses TRBV2 and TRBJ2-6; 8 bases are a match to TRBD1. Per the germline V gene, CDR1 is SNHLY and CDR2 is FYNNEI. This CDR3 region has 19 residues. With V trimmed by 0 bases and J by 2 bases, 9 bases remained unmatched. The CDR3 loop reads CASSEAWDRRMTGANVLTF. In DNA, the CDR3 is TGTGCCAGCAGTGAAGCGTGGGACAGGCGTATGACTGGGGCCAACGTCCTGACTTTC.

As concerns this clonotype: It may be a read error: a sequence one base away is much more abundant. The chain links TRBV10-3 to TRBJ1-1, with a tentative D call TRBD1 (5 bases). CDR3 size: 14 residues. V was trimmed by 2 bases and J by 8 bases, leaving 15 bases between them. CDR1 ENHRY and CDR2 SYGVKD come from the germline V gene. The CDR3 nucleotides are TGTGCCATCAGTGAGGGCTCTGGGACCGTAGAAGCTTTCTTT. Protein sequence: CAISEGSGTVEAFF.

Of note for this clonotype: The conserved closing phenylalanine or tryptophan is absent in this CDR3, likely reflecting a read error. The DNA is left out, because the CDR3 cannot be placed on it with certainty; the CDR3 is given as TCRdb lists it. The chain joins TRBV2 to TRBJ1-2; TRBD1 is the table's D call, not checked against the DNA. The CDR3 has 13 residues if both end residues are counted. Germline assignment: CDR1 SNHLY and CDR2 FYNNEI. CDR3 amino acids: CASSGRGLDRDTL.

The chain joins TRBV9 to TRBJ2-5, with unresolved D. Deletions cut 2 bases from V and 2 bases from J, with 10 bases between. The CDR3 has 14 amino acids. Per germline, CDR1 SGDLS and CDR2 YYNGEE. CDR3 amino acids: CASSVDVGQETQYF. In nucleotides, the CDR3 is TGTGCCAGCAGCGTTGACGTGGGGCAAGAGACCCAGTACTTC.

The chain recombines TRBV6-5 with TRBJ1-5; maybe TRBD1 (6 bases). This CDR3 region has 14 residues. Trimming removed 2 bases from V and 3 bases from J, with 8 bases in between. Germline-derived CDR1 and CDR2 are MNHEY and SVGAGI. The CDR3 nucleotides are TGTGCCAGCAGTTACGGGGGGGCCAATCAGCCCCAGCATTTT. This gives the protein CASSYGGANQPQHF.